Given below is one T cell receptor beta chain in context. The antigen is undetermined. The sample originates from a study of CD8 T cell repertoires and HIV-1 epitope variants. Sequencing used immunoSEQ multiplex PCR; TCRdb keeps in-frame clones, though not all of them. The sample shows 5,000 or so clones, about 65% of them seen only once. The CDR3 loop spans 12 amino acids. Germline CDR1 is MDHEN and CDR2 is SYDVKM. Between the trimmed V and J ends, which lost 3 bases and 14 bases, there was a span of 16 bases. Sequencing input: cultured CD8+ T cells derived from PBMCs. The receptor was derived from a male donor with HIV. V and J are TRBV28 and TRBJ1-1; D might be TRBD1 (6 bases). The CDR3 nucleotides read TGTGCCAGCAGTTTTCGGAGGACGGGGGGCTTCTTT. Its translation: CASSFRRTGGFF. The whole variable domain, filled in from reference TRBV28 and TRBJ1-1, reads DVKVTQSSRYLVKRTGEKVFLECVQDMDHENMFWYRQDPGLGLRLIYFSYDVKMKEKGDIPEGYSVSREKKERFSLILESASTNQTSMYLCASSFRRTGGFFGQGTRLTVV.